The clone carrying this TCR beta chain was seen ten or more times. As yet, its antigen is unknown. Every cDNA TCR molecule received its own unique molecular identifier. Each CDR3 protein is one row after TCRdb ran MiXCR on the 5' RACE reads. The sample holds about 39,000 distinct CDR3 sequences; roughly 5.8% are singletons and the top ten take under 14%. The data stem from a study of spatial heterogeneity in lung cancer. Study-wide context: The library had UMIs, and each TCR and UMI pair averaged more than ten raw reads. General study findings and limits: Ubiquitous expanded tumor TCRs appeared in blood more at resection than follow-up.

CDR3 length: 12 amino acids. Germline V gene sequence: CDR1 SEHNR, CDR2 FQNEAQ (reference sequence). Trimming removed 4 bases at V and 3 bases at J, with 7 bases between. Sample time point: sample taken at primary tumor resection. Whole RNA from tumor, nontumor lung or frozen PBMC was sequenced unsorted. Samples were obtained from some 70 donors, all untreated early-stage non-small cell lung cancer patients. The rearrangement links TRBV7-9 to TRBJ2-7, with D uncertain. The sample here was PBMCs, taken at surgery. The receptor's source is a male donor with early-stage non-small cell lung cancer. CDR3 region: CASSSLDYEQYF. CDR3 coding DNA: TGTGCCAGCAGCTCCCTGGACTACGAGCAGTACTTC.